Listed here are 29 T cell receptor beta chains from one sample, sequenced in a study of cytomegalovirus exposure and HLA in healthy donors. 13 Jbeta primers and 60 Vbeta primers were used for the PCR. TCRdb keeps only in-frame clones here, not all; method: immunoSEQ multiplex PCR. Here the sample spans fewer than 250,000 clones, about 80% being singletons. Source material: PBMCs. The receptors derive from a man younger than 35 in good health and CMV-seronegative.

The chain combines TRBV2 with TRBJ2-5; D perhaps matches TRBD1 (6 bases). Germline-derived CDR1 and CDR2 are SNHLY and FYNNEI. This CDR3 region has 12 residues. V was cut by 5 bases and J by 5 bases, with 9 bases left in between. CDR3 nucleotides: TGTGCCAGCAGTTACCAGGGGGAGACCCAGTACTTC. As protein: CASSYQGETQYF. Full variable domain (rest looked up from reference TRBV2 and TRBJ2-5): EPEVTQTPSHQVTQMGQEVILRCVPISNHLYFYWYRQILGQKVEFLVSFYNNEISEKSEIFDDQFSVERPDGSNFTLKIRSTKLEDSAMYFCASSYQGETQYFGPGTRLLVL.

In the case of this clone: Other DNA variants within this sample encode the same CDR3. The chain uses TRBV27 and TRBJ2-1; 11 positions agree with TRBD2. The CDR3 consists of 15 residues. After removal of 6 bases from V and 4 bases from J, the junction contained 5 bases not matched to a gene. From germline, CDR1 is MNHEY and CDR2 SMNVEV (reference sequence). Written as DNA, the CDR3 is TGTGCCAGCAGCCCCGGGACTAGCGGTTACAATGAGCAGTTCTTC. It specifies CASSPGTSGYNEQFF.

The chain couples TRBV7-9 to TRBJ1-1; weak D call: TRBD1 (6 bases). Germline lookup yields CDR1 SEHNR and CDR2 FQNEAQ (reference sequence). V dropped 1 base and J dropped 5 bases, with 17 bases sitting between them. The CDR3 is 16 amino acids. CDR3 sequence (DNA): TGTGCCAGCAGCTTAGGCTCGGGGGGGCCGGGGACTGAAGCTTTCTTT. It is translated as CASSLGSGGPGTEAFF.

The chain combines TRBV27 with TRBJ2-7, with 8 bases lining up with TRBD2. Per the germline V gene, CDR1 is MNHEY and CDR2 is SMNVEV (reference sequence). The CDR3 covers 13 residues. V dropped 8 bases and J dropped 2; count of bases not matched to a gene: 5. The CDR3 coding sequence is TGTGCCAGCGGTCTAGCGGGTCCCTACGAGCAGTACTTC. Encoded protein: CASGLAGPYEQYF.

The chain couples TRBV6-5 to TRBJ1-5, with D maybe TRBD1 (6 bases). The CDR3 covers 14 residues. V gave up 4 bases and J gave up 6 bases, with 13 bases separating them. Germline lookup yields CDR1 MNHEY and CDR2 SVGAGI. The CDR3 DNA follows: TGTGCCAGCAGTTTAAACAGGGTCTTTCAGCCCCAGCATTTT. As protein: CASSLNRVFQPQHF.

The rearrangement links TRBV29-1 to TRBJ2-7; 8 nucleotides match TRBD2. CDR3 length: 13 amino acids. V shed 5 bases, J shed 2 bases, and the junction held 5 bases outside the gene matches. Germline V gives CDR1 SQVTM, CDR2 ANQGSEA. In nucleotides, the CDR3 is TGCAGCGTTCCCGGCGGGGGGACCTACGAGCAGTACTTC. Translated: CSVPGGGTYEQYF.

The chain carries TRBV15 and TRBJ1-5; tentative D call: TRBD1 (5 bases). V was shortened by 6 bases and J by 11 bases, with 14 bases between the two germline ends. This CDR3 comprises 12 residues. From germline, CDR1 is LNHNV and CDR2 YYDKDF (reference sequence). CDR3 bases: TGTGCCACCAGTTTGTGGGGGGGAGCCCAGCATTTT. Translated: CATSLWGGAQHF. Full variable domain (missing parts from reference TRBV15 and TRBJ1-5): DAMVIQNPRYQVTQFGKPVTLSCSQTLNHNVMYWYQQKSSQAPKLLFHYYDKDFNNEADTPDNFQSRRPNTSFCFLDIRSPGLGDTAMYLCATSLWGGAQHFGDGTRLSIL.

This chain connects TRBV19 to TRBJ2-7; possibly TRBD1 for D (6 bases). Germline lookup yields CDR1 LNHDA and CDR2 SQIVND (reference sequence). Trimming left V 2 bases short and J 1 base short, with 12 bases between. This CDR3 spans 15 amino acids. The CDR3 region is CASSIPRGGSYEQYF. The CDR3 DNA reads as TGTGCCAGTAGTATACCCAGGGGCGGGTCCTACGAGCAGTACTTC.

This clone was seen more than once but under ten times. The rearrangement uses TRBV4-1 and TRBJ2-2; 9 bases agree with TRBD1. Germline V gene sequence: CDR1 MGHRA, CDR2 YSYEKL. Trimming took 6 bases from V and 6 from J; bases not matched to a gene: 11. The CDR3 is made up of 16 amino acids. The CDR3 DNA follows: TGCGCCAGCAGGAGTCCTCCGGGACAGGGCCCCGGGGAGCTGTTTTTT. It is translated as CASRSPPGQGPGELFF.

CDR3 sequence: CASSLAGGFTDTQYF. DNA for the CDR3: TGTGCCAGCAGCTTAGCGGGAGGGTTCACAGATACGCAGTATTTT. The rearrangement uses TRBV7-3 and TRBJ2-3; TRBD2 matches 9 bases. Germline V gene data show CDR1 as SGHTA and CDR2 as FQGTGA. CDR3 length: 15 residues. The V and J ends lost 2 bases and 2 bases, in that order; junction bases with no gene match: 2.

This clone showed up just a few times. V and J are TRBV5-6 and TRBJ2-1, with TRBD1 matching 7 bases. The length of the CDR3 is 14 residues. Germline V gene lookup returns CDR1 SGHDT and CDR2 YYEEEE. The V segment lost 0 bases and the J segment 8 bases; nucleotides outside the gene matches: 5. The CDR3 region is CASSLVRGSHEQFF. The CDR3, as DNA: TGTGCCAGCAGCTTGGTCAGGGGGTCACATGAGCAGTTCTTC.

This chain connects TRBV6-1 to TRBJ2-5; no clear D gene. The ends were cut back, 7 bases at V and 1 base at J, with 10 bases in the middle. Per the germline V gene, CDR1 is MNHNS and CDR2 is SASEGT. The CDR3 loop spans 13 amino acids. CDR3 sequence: CASTRVAQETQYF. CDR3 DNA sequence: TGTGCCAGCACTAGAGTGGCCCAAGAGACCCAGTACTTC.

The genes are TRBV18 and TRBJ1-3, with 7 bases matching TRBD1. Looked up from germline, CDR1 is KGHSH and CDR2 is LQKENI. The CDR3 sequence is 16 residues long. V was pared by 6 bases and J by 0 bases, with 8 bases of the junction left unmatched. CDR3 sequence reads: CASSLLGTVSGNTIYF. CDR3 DNA sequence: TGTGCCAGCTCTCTTCTCGGGACAGTCTCTGGAAACACCATATATTTT.

The table lists this clone with a few counts. CDR3 residues: CASSSGDSYEQYF. The CDR3 DNA sequence: TGCGCCAGCAGCTCCGGAGACTCCTACGAGCAGTACTTC. This rearrangement joins TRBV5-1 to TRBJ2-7; no definite D call. Germline V gives CDR1 SGHRS, CDR2 YFSETQ. Deletions cut 3 bases from V and 0 bases from J, with 7 bases between. This CDR3 is built from 13 residues.

V gene TRBV2 combines with J gene TRBJ1-1; the D gene is possibly TRBD1 (5 bases). The germline V gene has CDR1 SNHLY and CDR2 FYNNEI. The CDR3 extends over 14 amino acids. V was clipped by 4 bases and J by 3 bases, with 12 bases between them. The CDR3 loop is CASSVRGQDTEAFF. CDR3 sequence (DNA): TGTGCCAGCAGTGTTAGGGGCCAGGACACTGAAGCTTTCTTT.

The chain joins TRBV5-4 to TRBJ1-4, with a tentative D call TRBD1 (5 bases). V was shortened by 5 bases and J by 0 bases, with 11 bases between the two germline ends. Germline values: CDR1 SGHNT, CDR2 YYREEE (reference sequence). This CDR3 is 15 amino acids long. The DNA of the CDR3 is TGTGCCAGCAGTCCAACAGGAGCAACTAATGAAAAACTGTTTTTT. This codes for CASSPTGATNEKLFF.

This clone was picked up a small number of times. V and J are TRBV11-2 and TRBJ2-7; 7 nucleotides align to TRBD2. Germline loops: CDR1 SGHAT, CDR2 FQNNGV. The CDR3 runs to 16 residues. V gave up 6 bases and J gave up 1 base; unmatched junction bases: 12. The CDR3 region is CASRNRVAGASYEQYF. CDR3 DNA: TGTGCCAGCAGAAACCGGGTAGCGGGTGCATCCTACGAGCAGTACTTC.

This chain connects TRBV30 to TRBJ1-5; a weak D match, TRBD1 (6 bases). Germline V gene data show CDR1 as GTSNPN and CDR2 as SVGIG (reference sequence). The CDR3 consists of 13 residues. V gave up 1 base and J gave up 7 bases, with 11 bases separating them. The CDR3 DNA reads TGTGCCTGGAGTGAACAGGGCGGGCAGCCCCAGCATTTT. This sequence encodes CAWSEQGGQPQHF.

V is TRBV29-1 and J is TRBJ1-1; 9 bases are a match to TRBD1. V shed 3 bases and J 7 bases; nucleotides not matched to a gene: 9. CDR3 length: 14 residues. CDR1 SQVTM and CDR2 ANQGSEA come from the germline V gene. This CDR3 reads CSVDSITGGIEAFF. CDR3 DNA: TGCAGCGTTGACTCCATTACAGGGGGCATTGAAGCTTTCTTT.

This clone was counted a single time. The rearrangement uses TRBV28 and TRBJ1-4; D possibly corresponds to TRBD1 (5 bases). CDR3 length equals 16 residues. Germline V gene lookup returns CDR1 MDHEN and CDR2 SYDVKM. V was cut by 7 bases and J by 4 bases, with 19 bases left in between. CDR3 sequence (DNA): TGTGCCAGCACAGGCAGGGAGGGATTTCTTAATGAAAAACTGTTTTTT. It yields the protein CASTGREGFLNEKLFF.

The V gene is TRBV19, the J gene TRBJ2-2; 7 bases agree with TRBD2. The CDR3 has 14 amino acids. Germline CDR1 reads LNHDA; CDR2 reads SQIVND (reference sequence). V dropped 6 bases and J dropped 7; count of bases not matched to a gene: 8. CDR3 nucleotide sequence: TGTGCCAGTAGGGTGGCGGGAGAGGTCGGGGAGCTGTTTTTT. Its protein product is CASRVAGEVGELFF.

The genes are TRBV27 and TRBJ2-7; TRBD1 matches 7 bases. The germline gives CDR1 MNHEY, CDR2 SMNVEV (reference sequence). This CDR3 spans 17 amino acids. Unmatched junction bases numbered 12, after V lost 4 bases and J lost 0 bases. CDR3 DNA sequence: TGTGCCAGCAGTTCCCTCCGGACAGGACTGAGCTCCTACGAGCAGTACTTC. Encoded protein: CASSSLRTGLSSYEQYF.

On this clone itself: The junction shows a germline mismatch at one end, possibly a read error. This chain links TRBV5-1 with TRBJ2-7; 12 nucleotides line up with TRBD2. Germline values: CDR1 SGHRS, CDR2 YFSETQ. The CDR3 runs 14 residues. The CDR3 DNA reads as TGCGCCAGCAGTTTGGGACTAGCGGGCGCCGAGCAGTACTTC. Its translation is CASSLGLAGAEQYF. Combining the CDR3 with reference TRBV5-1 and TRBJ2-7 gives the whole variable domain KAGVTQTPRYLIKTRGQQVTLSCSPISGHRSVSWYQQTPGQGLQFLFEYFSETQRNKGNFPGRFSGRQFSNSRSEMNVSTLELGDSALYLCASSLGLAGAEQYFGPGTRLTVT.

This sequence joins TRBV7-9 and TRBJ2-7; TRBD2 is a possible D gene (6 bases). Germline lookup yields CDR1 SEHNR and CDR2 FQNEAQ (reference sequence). Trimming cost V 2 bases and J 7 bases, with 12 bases left between them. The CDR3 is 13 amino acids. CDR3 residues: CASSLLAGSEQYF. In DNA, the CDR3 is TGTGCCAGCAGCTTATTGGCGGGGAGTGAGCAGTACTTC.

With regard to this clone: One end of the junction does not line up with germline, which may come from a read error. The chain recombines TRBV4-2 with TRBJ1-5; TRBD1 is a possible D gene (5 bases). The CDR3 extends over 16 amino acids. Looked up from germline, CDR1 is LGHNA and CDR2 is YNFKEQ. CDR3 DNA: TGTGCCAACAGCCAAGATCAACAGGTCGGCAATCAGCCCCAGCATTTT. Encoded protein: CANSQDQQVGNQPQHF.

This rearrangement joins TRBV7-2 to TRBJ2-5, with TRBD1 as a possible D gene (6 bases). Trimming stripped 2 bases from V and 9 bases from J, with 22 bases between. This CDR3 contains 16 residues. The V gene's germline CDR1 is SGHTA and CDR2 FQGNSA. This chain's CDR3 is CASSLMGAGTLMAQYF. CDR3 sequence (DNA): TGTGCCAGCAGCTTAATGGGGGCGGGCACTTTGATGGCCCAGTACTTC.

This clone was detected once. The chain has TRBV7-6 and TRBJ2-3; D ambiguous. The CDR3 has 13 amino acids. V lost 2 bases to trimming and J lost 5 bases, with 8 bases between them. Germline V gene data show CDR1 as SGHVS and CDR2 as FNYEAQ. The CDR3 sequence is CASSLMRIDTQYF. CDR3 bases: TGTGCCAGCAGCTTAATGAGAATAGATACGCAGTATTTT.

This chain links TRBV2 with TRBJ2-1, with a tentative D call TRBD1 (6 bases). V shed 4 bases and J shed 14 bases, with 12 bases lying between them. Germline CDR1 and CDR2: SNHLY and FYNNEI. CDR3 length: 11 amino acids. DNA for the CDR3: TGTGCCAGCAGTGGAGGGGGTCAGGAGTTCTTC. Amino acid sequence: CASSGGGQEFF.

The genes are TRBV6-6 and TRBJ2-7; 11 bases fit TRBD2. The germline CDR1 and CDR2 sequences are MNHNY and SVGAGI (reference sequence). The CDR3 sequence is 15 residues long. The V gene end was trimmed by 6 bases and the J gene end by 4 bases; junction bases not matched to a gene: 8. Here the CDR3 reads CASSSTSGSRYEQYF. DNA of the CDR3: TGTGCCAGCAGCTCTACTAGCGGGAGCCGATACGAGCAGTACTTC.